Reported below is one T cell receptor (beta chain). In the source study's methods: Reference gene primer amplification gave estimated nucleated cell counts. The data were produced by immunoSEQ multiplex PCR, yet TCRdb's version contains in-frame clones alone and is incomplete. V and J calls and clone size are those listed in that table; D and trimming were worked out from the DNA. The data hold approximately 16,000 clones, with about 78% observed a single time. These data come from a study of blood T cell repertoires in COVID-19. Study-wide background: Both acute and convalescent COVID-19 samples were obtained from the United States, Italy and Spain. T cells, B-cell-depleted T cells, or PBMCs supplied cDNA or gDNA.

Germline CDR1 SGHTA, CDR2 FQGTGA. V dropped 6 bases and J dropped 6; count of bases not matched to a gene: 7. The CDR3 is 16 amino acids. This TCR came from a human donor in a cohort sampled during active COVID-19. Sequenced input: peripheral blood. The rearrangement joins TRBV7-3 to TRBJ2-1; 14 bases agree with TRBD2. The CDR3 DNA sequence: TGTGCCAGCAGTCGACTAGCGGGAGGGCAAGGCAATGAGCAGTTCTTC. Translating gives CASSRLAGGQGNEQFF.